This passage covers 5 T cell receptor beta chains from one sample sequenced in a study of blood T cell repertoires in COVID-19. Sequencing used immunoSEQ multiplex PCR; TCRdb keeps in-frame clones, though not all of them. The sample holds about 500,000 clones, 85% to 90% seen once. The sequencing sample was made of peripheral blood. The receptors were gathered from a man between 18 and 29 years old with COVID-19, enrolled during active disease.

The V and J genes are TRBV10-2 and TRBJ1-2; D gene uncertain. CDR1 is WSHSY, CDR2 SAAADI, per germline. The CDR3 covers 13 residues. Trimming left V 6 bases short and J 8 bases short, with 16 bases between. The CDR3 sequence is CASREGWMEGYTF. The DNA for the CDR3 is TGCGCCAGCAGAGAGGGATGGATGGAGGGCTACACCTTC.

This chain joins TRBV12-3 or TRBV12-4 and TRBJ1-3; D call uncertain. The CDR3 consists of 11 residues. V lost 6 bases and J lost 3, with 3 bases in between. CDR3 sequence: CASSHGNTIYF. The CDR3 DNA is TGTGCCAGCAGCCATGGAAACACCATATATTTT.

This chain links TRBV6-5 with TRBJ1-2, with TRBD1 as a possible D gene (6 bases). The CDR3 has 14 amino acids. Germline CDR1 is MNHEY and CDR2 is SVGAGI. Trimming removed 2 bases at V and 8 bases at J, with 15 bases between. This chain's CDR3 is CASSYTYREGGYTF. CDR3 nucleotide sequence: TGTGCCAGCAGTTACACCTACAGGGAGGGCGGCTACACCTTC.

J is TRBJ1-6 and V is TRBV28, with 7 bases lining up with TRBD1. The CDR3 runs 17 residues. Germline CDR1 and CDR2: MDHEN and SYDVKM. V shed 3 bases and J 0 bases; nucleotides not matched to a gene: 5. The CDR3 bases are TGTGCCAGCAGTTTTCCCAGGGGGAGCTCCTATAATTCACCCCTCCACTTT. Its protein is CASSFPRGSSYNSPLHF.

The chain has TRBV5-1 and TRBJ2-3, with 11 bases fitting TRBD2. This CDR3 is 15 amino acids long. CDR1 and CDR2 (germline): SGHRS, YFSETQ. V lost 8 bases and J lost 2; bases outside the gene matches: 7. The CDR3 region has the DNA TGCGCCAGAGAGGGGACTAGCGGTGACACAGATACGCAGTATTTT. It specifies CAREGTSGDTDTQYF.